One and the same sample provided the 27 T cell receptor beta chains below, sequenced in a study of T cells after yellow fever vaccination. MiXCR, applied by TCRdb to the 5' RACE reads, yields one record per CDR3 protein. The table lists about 150,000 distinct CDR3 sequences, approximately 6.6% of them singletons, with about 0.6% in the top ten. This sample comprised CD4+ T cells sorted from PBMCs, obtained 10 days after the yellow fever booster vaccination. These receptors all stem from a man aged 25-45 years who received the YFV17D yellow fever vaccine.

Many counts were recorded for this clonotype. V and J are TRBV7-2 and TRBJ1-4; a possible D gene is TRBD1 (5 bases). CDR1 and CDR2 from the germline V gene are SGHTA and FQGNSA. The CDR3 extends over 16 amino acids. Trimming took off 5 bases at V and 8 bases at J, with 21 bases between the two ends. The CDR3 DNA reads as TGTGCCAGCAGCCCGCAATCAGGGAGAGGGATGGAAAAACTGTTTTTT. It specifies CASSPQSGRGMEKLFF.

V gene TRBV20-1 combines with J gene TRBJ2-3, with D maybe TRBD2 (5 bases). The CDR3 covers 13 residues. The V and J ends lost 5 bases and 2 bases respectively, with 11 bases between them. Germline lookup yields CDR1 DFQATT and CDR2 SNEGSKA (reference sequence). The CDR3 spells CSALRTSTDTQYF. The CDR3 DNA sequence: TGCAGTGCTCTACGGACTTCCACAGATACGCAGTATTTT.

This clonotype turned up a few times. The CDR3 loop reads CSAPDRGGETQYF. CDR3 in DNA: TGCAGTGCCCCGGACAGGGGGGGAGAGACCCAGTACTTC. The V gene is TRBV20-1, the J gene TRBJ2-5; 10 nucleotides line up with TRBD1. J was trimmed by 4 bases and V by 6 bases; bases with no gene match: 5. The CDR3 length is 13 residues. Germline V gene data show CDR1 as DFQATT and CDR2 as SNEGSKA (reference sequence).

This clonotype showed up many times. The chain carries TRBV27 and TRBJ2-5; the D gene could be TRBD1 or TRBD2 (5 bases each). The CDR3 is made up of 15 amino acids. CDR1 is MNHEY and CDR2 is SMNVEV in the germline V gene (reference sequence). The V end lost 4 bases, the J end lost 5 bases, and 17 bases lay between the germline ends. The CDR3 loop reads CASSYVGAMEETQYF. CDR3 nucleotides: TGTGCCAGCAGTTACGTCGGGGCCATGGAGGAGACCCAGTACTTC.

This clonotype has at least ten counts. The chain uses TRBV19 and TRBJ2-1; tentative D call: TRBD1 (5 bases). CDR3 length equals 15 residues. The germline CDR1 and CDR2 sequences are LNHDA and SQIVND (reference sequence). Trimming took 7 bases from V and 0 from J, leaving 13 bases between them. The CDR3 sequence: CASTGQGRSYNEQFF. CDR3 bases: TGTGCCAGTACAGGGCAGGGTCGCTCCTACAATGAGCAGTTCTTC.

This clonotype was seen repeatedly, ten times or more. The chain is built from TRBV29-1 and TRBJ2-5; D possibly matches TRBD1 or TRBD2 (5 bases each). CDR3 length: 16 amino acids. Germline lookup yields CDR1 SQVTM and CDR2 ANQGSEA. Trimming removed 7 bases from V and 4 bases from J, with 25 bases in between. DNA for the CDR3: TGCAGCGCCCACGCCCCCCGAGGGGCGAGGGGAGAGACCCAGTACTTC. Protein: CSAHAPRGARGETQYF.

This clonotype was observed at least ten times. The CDR3 DNA sequence: TGTGCCAGCAGTTTAAGGGGGGGCGCGGGCAACATTCAGTACTTC. This encodes CASSLRGGAGNIQYF. V gene TRBV28 combines with J gene TRBJ2-4, with D possibly matching TRBD2 (7 bases). CDR3 length equals 15 residues. The V and J ends lost 2 bases and 7 bases respectively, with 15 bases between them. Germline V gives CDR1 MDHEN, CDR2 SYDVKM. Combining the CDR3 with reference TRBV28 and TRBJ2-4 gives the whole variable domain DVKVTQSSRYLVKRTGEKVFLECVQDMDHENMFWYRQDPGLGLRLIYFSYDVKMKEKGDIPEGYSVSREKKERFSLILESASTNQTSMYLCASSLRGGAGNIQYFGAGTRLSVL.

This clonotype was seen at least ten times. The J gene is TRBJ2-7, the V gene TRBV12-3 or TRBV12-4; the match to TRBD1 covers 9 bases. The J segment lost 4 bases and the V segment lost 5 bases, leaving 9 bases of the junction unmatched. The CDR3 covers 15 residues. CDR3 in amino acids: CASSPRDRASYEQYF. DNA of the CDR3: TGTGCCAGCAGTCCCCGGGACAGGGCTAGTTACGAGCAGTACTTC.

Many counts were recorded for this clonotype. This rearrangement joins TRBV5-1 to TRBJ2-1, with D possibly being TRBD2 (5 bases). Germline V CDR1 and CDR2: SGHRS, YFSETQ. The V gene lost 5 bases and the J gene lost 6 bases, with 18 bases spanning the gap. The CDR3 is 15 residues long. The CDR3 spells CASSSSGAATNEQFF. The DNA for the CDR3 is TGCGCCAGCAGTTCAAGCGGCGCTGCAACCAATGAGCAGTTCTTC.

The rearrangement links TRBV7-6 to TRBJ2-1; TRBD2 matches 13 bases. This CDR3 region has 16 residues. Germline V CDR1 and CDR2: SGHVS, FNYEAQ. V lost 5 bases to trimming and J lost 9 bases; unmatched junction nucleotides: 10. CDR3 coding DNA: TGTGCCAGCAGCCCCTGGACTAGCGGGAGTCGGGGTGAGCAGTTCTTC. Protein sequence: CASSPWTSGSRGEQFF.

This clonotype was observed at least ten times. This sequence joins TRBV7-2 and TRBJ2-1, with 11 bases identical to TRBD2. Germline V gives CDR1 SGHTA, CDR2 FQGNSA. V was clipped by 8 bases and J by 9 bases; unmatched bases: 9. The CDR3 spans 14 residues. The CDR3 DNA sequence: TGTGCCAGCTTAGCGGGAGGGCCCCCGACTGAGCAGTTCTTC. It encodes CASLAGGPPTEQFF.

This clonotype was detected ten times or more. The gene calls are TRBV10-3 and TRBJ2-1, with TRBD2 matching 7 bases. CDR3 length equals 14 residues. The V segment lost 7 bases and the J segment 6 bases; nucleotides outside the gene matches: 9. Germline lookup yields CDR1 ENHRY and CDR2 SYGVKD. The CDR3 spells CAITWGEGSNEQFF. CDR3 nucleotides: TGTGCCATCACCTGGGGGGAGGGGAGCAATGAGCAGTTCTTC.

This clonotype was picked up many times. The CDR3 DNA follows: TGTGCCAGCAGCACCCGGACAGGGGTTGGAAACACCATATATTTT. Amino acid sequence: CASSTRTGVGNTIYF. This sequence joins TRBV7-2 and TRBJ1-3, with 9 bases that match TRBD1. The CDR3 is made up of 15 amino acids. Trimming at V came to 5 bases and at J to 3 bases, leaving 5 bases not matched to a gene. Germline V CDR1 and CDR2: SGHTA, FQGNSA.

This clonotype turned up a few times. In nucleotides, the CDR3 is TGTGCCATCAGCCCCATGGATGGGCAGGTTCTAATCTCTGGGGCCAACGTCCTGACTTTC. The encoded protein is CAISPMDGQVLISGANVLTF. The chain is built from TRBV10-3 and TRBJ2-6; D unclear. Germline lookup yields CDR1 ENHRY and CDR2 SYGVKD. V lost 6 bases and J lost 0, with 24 bases in between. The CDR3 contains 20 residues.

There are many counts of this clonotype. The chain carries TRBV20-1 and TRBJ1-1, with D tentatively TRBD1 (6 bases). The CDR3 length is 14 residues. Trimming took off 2 bases at V and 1 base at J, with 11 bases between the two ends. The germline CDR1 and CDR2 sequences are DFQATT and SNEGSKA (reference sequence). This chain's CDR3 is CSARTQGPNTEAFF. The CDR3 bases are TGCAGTGCTAGAACACAGGGACCGAACACTGAAGCTTTCTTT.

Ten or more counts support this clonotype. CDR3 nucleotides: TGTGCCATCAGTGAGGCTAGCGGGTACGAGCAGTACTTC. Encoded protein: CAISEASGYEQYF. The chain uses TRBV10-3 and TRBJ2-7; 8 bases map to TRBD2. V lost 2 bases and J lost 4; bases outside the gene matches: 1. Per germline, CDR1 ENHRY and CDR2 SYGVKD. CDR3 length equals 13 residues.

In its sample, this clonotype was seen many times. The V gene is TRBV12-3 or TRBV12-4, the J gene TRBJ1-6; possibly TRBD1 for D (5 bases). The CDR3 is 17 residues long. V lost 6 bases and J 9 bases, leaving 24 bases between the germline ends. The CDR3 protein is CASSLGLTPGGSSPLHF. The CDR3, as DNA: TGTGCCAGCAGCCTGGGTCTCACACCGGGGGGGAGTTCACCCCTCCACTTT.

Many counts were recorded for this clonotype. This rearrangement joins TRBV5-5 to TRBJ2-1, with D possibly being TRBD2 (6 bases). V was clipped by 5 bases and J by 1 base, with 13 bases between them. The V gene's germline CDR1 is SGHKS and CDR2 YYEKEE (reference sequence). The CDR3 sequence is 15 residues long. The CDR3 is CASRAGSPSYNEQFF. As DNA, the CDR3 is TGTGCCAGCAGAGCCGGGAGTCCGTCCTACAATGAGCAGTTCTTC.

This clonotype occurred a few times. The rearrangement joins TRBV28 to TRBJ1-1; a weak D match, TRBD1 (6 bases). V was trimmed by 8 bases and J by 10 bases, leaving 26 bases between them. Germline V gene sequence: CDR1 MDHEN, CDR2 SYDVKM. The CDR3 is 15 amino acids. The CDR3 bases are TGTGCCAGCTTATCCCCGGGACGGGGGCAAGGACGAGCTTTCTTT. It translates to CASLSPGRGQGRAFF.

This clonotype appeared many times. The gene calls are TRBV28 and TRBJ1-2; D gene unclear. This CDR3 contains 12 residues. V was shortened by 6 bases and J by 4 bases, with 9 bases between the two germline ends. The germline V gene has CDR1 MDHEN and CDR2 SYDVKM. The CDR3 DNA is TGTGCCAGCAGCCCTTATGGCTATGGCTACACCTTC. This sequence encodes CASSPYGYGYTF.

This clonotype was observed many times. This sequence joins TRBV20-1 and TRBJ1-2; 11 bases fit TRBD1. Germline loops: CDR1 DFQATT, CDR2 SNEGSKA (reference sequence). This CDR3 has 16 residues. Trimming at V came to 7 bases and at J to 2 bases, leaving 12 bases not matched to a gene. DNA of the CDR3: TGCAGTGTTTGGGCAGGACAGGGGGCATCGAACTATGGCTACACCTTC. This sequence encodes CSVWAGQGASNYGYTF.

In its sample, this clonotype was seen many times. This chain connects TRBV7-2 to TRBJ2-7; D is undetermined. CDR3 length: 13 amino acids. CDR1 is SGHTA and CDR2 is FQGNSA in the germline V gene. Deletions cut 2 bases from V and 0 bases from J, with 5 bases between. CDR3 sequence (DNA): TGTGCCAGCAGCTTAACCACCTCCTACGAGCAGTACTTC. Translated: CASSLTTSYEQYF.

This clonotype was seen more than once but under ten times. The CDR3 loop is CASSPGIQETQYF. The CDR3 DNA follows: TGTGCCAGCAGCCCAGGGATCCAAGAGACCCAGTACTTC. The rearrangement links TRBV7-9 to TRBJ2-5; perhaps TRBD1 as D (5 bases). The germline gives CDR1 SEHNR, CDR2 FQNEAQ (reference sequence). Trimming shortened V by 5 bases and J by 1 base, and 8 bases separated the two germline ends. This CDR3 comprises 13 residues.

This clonotype appeared many times. This chain uses TRBV5-1 with TRBJ2-7, with TRBD1 matching 9 bases. Trimming cost V 4 bases and J 6 bases; bases outside gene matches: 8. Germline V gene data show CDR1 as SGHRS and CDR2 as YFSETQ. CDR3 size: 14 residues. For the CDR3, the DNA is TGCGCCAGCAGCAAAGGACAGGGGACAGGCGAGCAGTACTTC. Amino acid sequence: CASSKGQGTGEQYF. The entire variable domain, with the rest obtained from reference TRBV5-1 and TRBJ2-7, is as follows: KAGVTQTPRYLIKTRGQQVTLSCSPISGHRSVSWYQQTPGQGLQFLFEYFSETQRNKGNFPGRFSGRQFSNSRSEMNVSTLELGDSALYLCASSKGQGTGEQYFGPGTRLTVT.

This clonotype has a count of ten or more. The V call is TRBV12-3 or TRBV12-4, the J call TRBJ2-7; 7 nucleotides align to TRBD2. The ends lost 8 bases at V and 2 bases at J; junction bases unmatched: 9. This CDR3 is built from 14 residues. CDR3 protein: CASSFGDYTYEQYF. DNA of the CDR3: TGTGCCAGCTCCTTTGGGGACTACACCTACGAGCAGTACTTC.

This clonotype was recorded many times. The rearrangement uses TRBV5-1 and TRBJ2-7; TRBD2 aligns across 8 bases. CDR1 and CDR2 (germline): SGHRS, YFSETQ. The CDR3 length is 14 residues. V dropped 5 bases and J dropped 1; count of bases not matched to a gene: 5. The CDR3 loop is CASRSGSGSYEQYF. Here the CDR3 DNA reads TGCGCCAGCAGGAGCGGGAGCGGATCCTACGAGCAGTACTTC.

In this sample, this clonotype turned up many times. The rearrangement links TRBV12-3 or TRBV12-4 to TRBJ2-1, with 13 bases fitting TRBD2. V lost 8 bases to trimming and J lost 12 bases; unmatched junction nucleotides: 4. The CDR3 runs 12 residues. This chain's CDR3 is CASGLAGEGQFF. The CDR3 DNA reads TGTGCCAGCGGACTAGCGGGAGAGGGGCAGTTCTTC.